One sample yielded the 6 T cell receptor beta chains listed below, sequenced in a study of blood T cell repertoires in COVID-19. The repertoire was sequenced with immunoSEQ multiplex PCR; TCRdb's copy has only in-frame clones and lacks some. The sample includes roughly 150,000 clones, around 85% seen only once; the top ten take more than 2%. The sequenced sample consisted of peripheral blood. These TCRs come from a woman in her seventies with acute or convalescent COVID-19.

J is TRBJ1-1 and V is TRBV7-3; possible D gene TRBD1, 6 bases. Trimming cost V 2 bases and J 3 bases, with 10 bases left between them. In germline, CDR1 is SGHTA, CDR2 FQGTGA. The CDR3 is made up of 14 amino acids. CDR3 protein: CASSLGNRDTEAFF. The CDR3 DNA reads as TGTGCCAGCAGCTTAGGTAACAGGGACACTGAAGCTTTCTTT.

The chain links TRBV6-5 to TRBJ2-5; 8 bases line up with TRBD2. This CDR3 contains 14 residues. The V gene's germline CDR1 is MNHEY and CDR2 SVGAGI. Germline trimming cut 6 bases from V and 2 bases from J; bases unmatched to any gene: 5. The CDR3 region is CASRAGTRQETQYF. For the CDR3, the DNA is TGTGCCAGCAGAGCAGGGACTAGGCAAGAGACCCAGTACTTC.

The DNA of the CDR3 is TGCGCCAGCAGCTTGGACGGGACAGCCTTCTCCTATAATTCACCCCTCCACTTT. Its protein is CASSLDGTAFSYNSPLHF. The chain joins TRBV5-1 to TRBJ1-6; TRBD1 agrees at 7 bases. Trimming removed 0 bases from V and 0 bases from J; junction bases left unmatched: 6. The CDR3 is 18 amino acids. Germline assignment: CDR1 SGHRS and CDR2 YFSETQ. Full variable domain (rest looked up from reference TRBV5-1 and TRBJ1-6): KAGVTQTPRYLIKTRGQQVTLSCSPISGHRSVSWYQQTPGQGLQFLFEYFSETQRNKGNFPGRFSGRQFSNSRSEMNVSTLELGDSALYLCASSLDGTAFSYNSPLHFGNGTRLTVT.

The gene calls are TRBV11-2 and TRBJ2-3; 9 nucleotides agree with TRBD2. This CDR3 spans 16 amino acids. V lost 3 bases and J lost 2; bases outside the gene matches: 6. Germline loops: CDR1 SGHAT, CDR2 FQNNGV. CDR3: CASSFGSGGPTDTQYF. CDR3 nucleotide sequence: TGTGCCAGCAGCTTTGGCAGCGGGGGGCCCACAGATACGCAGTATTTT.

The chain carries TRBV10-3 and TRBJ2-5; TRBD1 aligns across 11 bases. This CDR3 has 15 amino acids. CDR1 is ENHRY, CDR2 SYGVKD, per germline. Germline trimming cut 2 bases from V and 5 bases from J; bases unmatched to any gene: 4. The CDR3: CAISERTGGSETQYF. CDR3 in DNA: TGTGCCATCAGTGAGAGGACAGGGGGCTCCGAGACCCAGTACTTC.

This chain joins TRBV28 and TRBJ2-3, with TRBD1 matching over 10 bases. CDR3 size: 15 residues. Trimming took 3 bases from V and 3 from J; bases not matched to a gene: 3. The germline V gene has CDR1 MDHEN and CDR2 SYDVKM. The CDR3 DNA reads as TGTGCCAGCAGTTTCCGGGACAGGGGTACAGATACGCAGTATTTT. Its protein product is CASSFRDRGTDTQYF.